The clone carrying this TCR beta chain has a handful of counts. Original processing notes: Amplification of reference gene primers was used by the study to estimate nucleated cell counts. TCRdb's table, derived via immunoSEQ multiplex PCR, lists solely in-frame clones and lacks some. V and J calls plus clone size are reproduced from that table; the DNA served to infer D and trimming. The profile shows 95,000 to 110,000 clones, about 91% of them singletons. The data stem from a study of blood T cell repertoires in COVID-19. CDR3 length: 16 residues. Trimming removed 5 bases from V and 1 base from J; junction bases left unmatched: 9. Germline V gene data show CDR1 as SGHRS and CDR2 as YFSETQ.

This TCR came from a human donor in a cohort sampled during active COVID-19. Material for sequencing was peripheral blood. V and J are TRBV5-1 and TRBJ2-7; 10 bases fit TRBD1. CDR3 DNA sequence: TGCGCCAGCAGTCGACTGGGACAGGGGACTTCCTACGAGCAGTACTTC. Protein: CASSRLGQGTSYEQYF.